The T cell receptor (beta chain) described here comes from a study of T cells in Graves' hyperthyroidism and ophthalmopathy. Patients showing uncontrolled infection, other autoimmune disease, pregnancy or lactation were ineligible. Using RNA transcripts as the source, TCR beta CDR3 regions were amplified. HTBI primers were employed in a first-round RT-PCR of the TCR CDR3. Via MiXCR, TCRdb re-called the multiplex PCR reads, giving one row per CDR3 protein. Of 640,000 or so distinct CDR3 sequences listed, 12% to 15% were seen once; the top ten hold roughly 7.7%. The CDR3 sequence is 13 residues long. Germline CDR1 and CDR2: KGHDR and SFDVKD. V lost 10 bases and J lost 7, with 19 bases in between. This clonotype was seen many times.

Sequencing used blood. The chain links TRBV24-1 to TRBJ2-7; D tentatively fits TRBD1 or TRBD2 (5 bases each). This receptor was obtained from a woman aged 18-29 years with Graves' ophthalmopathy. CDR3: CATSRDPLGEQYF. CDR3 in DNA: TGTGCCACATCCCGGGACCCCCTAGGGGAGCAGTACTTC.